This is a list of T cell receptor beta chains from one sample in a study of blood T cell repertoires in COVID-19. Method: immunoSEQ multiplex PCR; TCRdb's copy keeps in-frame clones and lacks some. Of roughly 280,000 clones detected, roughly 90% appear once; the ten largest clones hold almost 2%. The specimen was peripheral blood. These receptors came from a man aged 25-45 years with active or convalescent COVID-19. The CDR3 runs from the conserved cysteine through the conserved F or W. A D gene is named only where the DNA matches it firmly. Rows give clone size only sometimes, using once, few, many, or a class for an expanded clone.

TRBV29-1	TRBJ2-7	-	once	TGCAGCGTTGAATACGGGGGCTACGAGCAGTACTTC	CSVEYGGYEQYF
TRBV11-2	TRBJ2-1	TRBD2	-	TGTGCCAGCAGCTTAGGAGGACTAGCGGCGTACAATGAGCAGTTCTTC	CASSLGGLAAYNEQFF
TRBV7-3	TRBJ2-3	-	-	TGTGCCAGCAGTCCTCGTGAGCTGACAGATACGCAGTATTTT	CASSPRELTDTQYF
TRBV11-3	TRBJ2-7	-	-	TGTGCCAGCAGCTTATCCCAGGGGTACGAGCAGTACTTC	CASSLSQGYEQYF
TRBV6-1	TRBJ1-5	-	-	TGTGCCAGCAGTGATCAAAAGGGGGATCTAAGCAATCAGCCCCAGCATTTT	CASSDQKGDLSNQPQHF
TRBV9	TRBJ1-4	-	-	TGTGCCAGCAGCTTCGAGGGCTGGGATGGAGAAAAACTGTTTTTT	CASSFEGWDGEKLFF
TRBV12-3/TRBV12-4	TRBJ1-3	-	-	TGTGCCAGCATGGTAGGGGCTGGAAACACCATATATTTT	CASMVGAGNTIYF
TRBV5-6	TRBJ1-3	TRBD1	-	TGTGCCAGCAGCCCCGGGACAGTTGGAAACACCATATATTTT	CASSPGTVGNTIYF
TRBV6-6	TRBJ2-2	TRBD1	once	TGTGCCAGCATGGTGGCAGGGGGTAACACCGGGGAGCTGTTTTTT	CASMVAGGNTGELFF
TRBV11-2	TRBJ2-7	-	-	TGTGCCAGCAGCGACTCCAGGGTGGCCCTGTCCTACGAGCAGTACTTC	CASSDSRVALSYEQYF
TRBV7-8	TRBJ1-1	TRBD1	-	TGTGCCAGCAGCTTTTGGGGGACAGGACGCACTGAAGCTTTCTTT	CASSFWGTGRTEAFF
TRBV7-9	TRBJ2-3	TRBD2	-	TGTGCCAGCAGCTTAGTGGCGCCTAGCGGTGACACAGATACGCAGTATTTT	CASSLVAPSGDTDTQYF
TRBV24-1	TRBJ1-2	-	-	TGTGCCACCAGTGAAAACGACCGTTCCGGGGGAGGCTACACCTTC	CATSENDRSGGGYTF
TRBV10-2	TRBJ1-1	TRBD1	few	TGCGCCAGCAAAAGGACAGGCGAGAACACTGAAGCTTTCTTT	CASKRTGENTEAFF
TRBV10-1	TRBJ2-7	TRBD1	-	TGCGCCAGCAGTCTAGGACAGGGGGCGCGTGAGCAGTACTTC	CASSLGQGAREQYF
TRBV27	TRBJ2-3	TRBD2	-	TGTGCCAGCAGGGCCTTACAGGGGCCTGGACTAGCGGGGGTAGCAGATACGCAGTATTTT	CASRALQGPGLAGVADTQYF
TRBV7-2	TRBJ1-5	TRBD1	few	TGTGCCAGCAGCTTACTGGGACAGAATCGCAATCAGCCCCAGCATTTT	CASSLLGQNRNQPQHF
TRBV10-2	TRBJ2-7	-	-	TGCGCCAGCAGTGGGCAGGGGAACGAGCAGTACTTC	CASSGQGNEQYF
TRBV24-1	TRBJ1-1	TRBD1	-	TGTGCCACCAGTGATTTGCTACGAGGACAGGGCAACACTGAAGCTTTCTTT	CATSDLLRGQGNTEAFF
TRBV7-9	TRBJ2-7	TRBD1	once	TGTGCCAGCAATAAGGGGGCCGCCGAGCAGTACTTC	CASNKGAAEQYF
TRBV6-5	TRBJ1-2	TRBD1	few	TGTGCCAGCAGTTACTCGCTGCGACAGGGGGGAGGCTACACCTTC	CASSYSLRQGGGYTF
TRBV12-3/TRBV12-4	TRBJ2-7	-	-	TGTGCCAGCAGTTTTGTAGGAGCCTACGAGCAGTACTTC	CASSFVGAYEQYF
TRBV7-2	TRBJ2-3	TRBD2	-	TGTGCCAGCAGCCCAGTCGGGAGCGGGGGCACAGATACGCAGTATTTT	CASSPVGSGGTDTQYF
TRBV5-6	TRBJ1-2	TRBD1	-	TGTGCCAGCAGCTTGTTCGGGGACAGCTACTATGGCTACACCTTC	CASSLFGDSYYGYTF
TRBV5-5	TRBJ1-1	-	once	TGTGCCAGCAGCTTGGCGGTTTTGAACACTGAAGCTTTCTTT	CASSLAVLNTEAFF
TRBV18	TRBJ2-3	TRBD1	-	TGTGCCAGCTCGGGACAGGGGGCCGCAGATACGCAGTATTTT	CASSGQGAADTQYF
TRBV6-1	TRBJ1-5	-	-	TGTGCCAGCAGTGAAGTTGGAGGGGAACAGCCCCAGCATTTT	CASSEVGGEQPQHF
TRBV29-1	TRBJ1-1	-	-	TGCAGCGTTGCGGGTCGGCACCACACTGAAGCTTTCTTT	CSVAGRHHTEAFF
TRBV2	TRBJ2-7	TRBD1	-	TGTGCCAGCAGTGAAATAGGTACAGGGGAATACGAGCAGTACTTC	CASSEIGTGEYEQYF
TRBV7-2	TRBJ2-7	-	-	TGTGCCAGCAGCTTAGGGTACAGGTCGGCCTACGAGCAGTACTTC	CASSLGYRSAYEQYF
TRBV4-2	TRBJ1-6	-	many	TGTGCCAGCAGCCAAGTTCAGTCCTCACCCCTCCACTTT	CASSQVQSSPLHF
TRBV24-1	TRBJ1-6	-	once	TGTGCCACCAGCACCAGGGCCCCCAATTCACCCCTCCACTTT	CATSTRAPNSPLHF
TRBV4-2	TRBJ2-3	TRBD2	-	TGTGCCAGCAGCCACTTGTCAGCGGGGGGCCCAGATACGCAGTATTTT	CASSHLSAGGPDTQYF
TRBV13	TRBJ2-5	TRBD2	-	TGTGCCAGCAGCTTGAGATCTAGCGGGGGGGCAGAGACCCAGTACTTC	CASSLRSSGGAETQYF
TRBV3-1/TRBV3-2	TRBJ1-4	-	-	TGTGCCAGCAGCCAAGTGCTGGAGGAAAAACTGTTTTTT	CASSQVLEEKLFF
TRBV5-8	TRBJ1-2	TRBD1	-	TGTGCCAGCAGCGTCCACAGGGGGATCCCCCTCTACTATGGCTACACCTTC	CASSVHRGIPLYYGYTF
TRBV6-2/TRBV6-3	TRBJ2-1	TRBD2	-	TGTGCCAGCAGTTATGCGGGAGCGAACTACAATGAGCAGTTCTTC	CASSYAGANYNEQFF
TRBV4-1	TRBJ2-3	TRBD2	-	TGCGCCAGCAGCCAAGCACCCGGGACTAGCGGGGGAGCCACAGATACGCAGTATTTT	CASSQAPGTSGGATDTQYF
TRBV7-6	TRBJ1-4	TRBD1	-	TGTGCCAGCAGCCCCCCGGGACAGGGTATGAGGAAACTGTTTTTT	CASSPPGQGMRKLFF
TRBV19	TRBJ2-1	-	-	TGTGCCAGTAGTATCGGGGGTTACAATGAGCAGTTCTTC	CASSIGGYNEQFF
TRBV11-2	TRBJ2-7	-	-	TGTGCCAGCAGCTTCGGTCAGGGCGTTTACGAGCAGTACTTC	CASSFGQGVYEQYF
TRBV4-2	TRBJ1-1	-	-	TGTGCCAGCAGCCAAGATGCGGAGGAGGGACTCGCTGAAGCTTTCTTT	CASSQDAEEGLAEAFF
TRBV19	TRBJ1-5	TRBD1	-	TGTGCCAGCCGGGCAGGGACAGGGAGGAAACTCAGCCCCCAGCATTTT	CASRAGTGRKLSPQHF
TRBV5-6	TRBJ2-2	-	-	TGTGCCAGCAGCTTGGGACAGGTATTGACCGGGGAGCTGTTTTTT	CASSLGQVLTGELFF
TRBV6-5	TRBJ1-6	TRBD1	-	TGTGCCAGCAGCCAAGAGACAGGGGGCAATTCACCCCTCCACTTT	CASSQETGGNSPLHF
TRBV7-3	TRBJ1-5	-	-	TGTGCCACCTCCGCCGGGGGGGGCGAGGGCAATCAGCCCCAGCATTTT	CATSAGGGEGNQPQHF
TRBV10-2	TRBJ1-1	-	-	TGCGCCAGCACCCGGGAACACTCGAACACTGAAGCTTTCTTT	CASTREHSNTEAFF
TRBV2	TRBJ1-2	-	-	TGTGCCAGCAGTGTGAGAACCGCGGCTGGCTACACCTTC	CASSVRTAAGYTF
TRBV10-2	TRBJ1-3	-	-	TGCGCCAGCAGCTTCTCTGGAAACACCATATATTTT	CASSFSGNTIYF
TRBV9	TRBJ2-7	TRBD2	few	TGTGCCAGCAGCGACCAATCTAGCGGCTACGAGCAGTACTTC	CASSDQSSGYEQYF
TRBV2	TRBJ2-1	TRBD1	-	TGTGCCAGCAGCAGGACAGGGGGCCGGTACAATGAGCAGTTCTTC	CASSRTGGRYNEQFF
TRBV24-1	TRBJ2-1	TRBD2	-	TGTGCCACCAGTGACCCGGGGGGGGAAAATGAGCAGTTCTTC	CATSDPGGENEQFF
TRBV5-1	TRBJ2-5	-	once	TGCGCCAGCAGCTTGGACCCTGGGGCTAGCGTAGAAGAGACCCAGTACTTC	CASSLDPGASVEETQYF
TRBV11-1	TRBJ1-5	-	-	TGTGCCAGCAGCTTAGACAGAAATCAGCCCCAGCATTTT	CASSLDRNQPQHF
TRBV6-6	TRBJ1-1	-	few	TGTGCCAGCAGTAATCAGGTTACTGAAGCTTTCTTT	CASSNQVTEAFF
TRBV7-8	TRBJ2-7	TRBD1	-	TGTGCCAGCAGCTTAGCCTCGGCAGGGGGTGAAGGTTTGCAGTACTTC	CASSLASAGGEGLQYF